This section outlines one TCR beta chain sequence together with its context. This sample stems from a study of technical replicates of blood from a handful of donors. V was pared by 1 base and J by 4 bases, with 8 bases between. This CDR3 has 14 amino acids. Per the germline V gene, CDR1 is SGHDT and CDR2 is YYEEEE. Assay: immunoSEQ multiplex PCR; the TCRdb copy retains only in-frame clones and omits some. The table records roughly 97,000 clones, 90% to 97% of them present only once. Sequences were obtained from T cells isolated from PBMCs. J is TRBJ2-2 and V is TRBV5-6; unclear D gene. This receptor was taken from a human donor in good health. CDR3 amino acids: CASSLFIATGELFF. The CDR3 region has the DNA TGTGCCAGCAGCTTGTTTATAGCCACCGGGGAGCTGTTTTTT.